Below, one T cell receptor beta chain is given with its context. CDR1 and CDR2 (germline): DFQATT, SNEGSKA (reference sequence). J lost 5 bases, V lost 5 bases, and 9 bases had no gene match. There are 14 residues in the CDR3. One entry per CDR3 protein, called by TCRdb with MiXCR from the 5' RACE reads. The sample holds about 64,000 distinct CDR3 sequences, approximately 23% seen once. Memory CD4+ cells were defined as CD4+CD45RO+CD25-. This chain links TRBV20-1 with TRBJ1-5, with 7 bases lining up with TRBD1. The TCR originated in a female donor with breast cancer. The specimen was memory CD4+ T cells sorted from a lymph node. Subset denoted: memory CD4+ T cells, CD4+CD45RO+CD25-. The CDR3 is CSAERQGGDQPQHF. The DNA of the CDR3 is TGCAGTGCTGAAAGACAGGGCGGGGATCAGCCCCAGCATTTT.